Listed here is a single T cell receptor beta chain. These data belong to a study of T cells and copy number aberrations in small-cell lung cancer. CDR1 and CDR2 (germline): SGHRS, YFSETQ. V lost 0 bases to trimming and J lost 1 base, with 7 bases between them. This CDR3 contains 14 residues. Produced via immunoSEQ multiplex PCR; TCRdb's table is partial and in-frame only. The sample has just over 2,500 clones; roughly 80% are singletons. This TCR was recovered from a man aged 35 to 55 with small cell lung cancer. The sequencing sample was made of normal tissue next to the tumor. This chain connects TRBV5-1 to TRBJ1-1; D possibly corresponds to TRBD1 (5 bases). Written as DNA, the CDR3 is TGCGCCAGCAGCTTGGTGACAGAGAACACTGAAGCTTTCTTT. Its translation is CASSLVTENTEAFF.